The sequence of this T cell receptor beta chain was determined in a study of B cell selection in AIRE deficiency. Regarding this clone: Its antigen remains unidentified.

This CDR3 has 16 residues. V dropped 0 bases and J dropped 4 bases, with 13 bases sitting between them. Germline values: CDR1 LGHNA, CDR2 YNFKEQ. Libraries were prepared by immunoSEQ multiplex PCR; TCRdb keeps only in-frame clonotypes and omits some of them. The sample includes 22,000 or so clones, 97% seen only once; the top ten take roughly 0.29%. General observations from the study: Tconv and Treg cells from AIRE-deficient patients resembled healthy donors in TCRBV usage, CDR3 length and diversity.

The sorted conventional CD4 T cells were gated as CD4+CD127+. Sequencing input: conventional CD4+ T cells sorted from PBMCs. The source of this sequence is a human donor with AIRE deficiency. This chain links TRBV4-2 with TRBJ1-5, with D hard to call. For the CDR3, the DNA is TGTGCCAGCAGCCAAGAGCGGACGCATGATAATCAGCCCCAGCATTTT. Amino acids: CASSQERTHDNQPQHF.